The table lists the clone carrying this TCR beta chain with a few counts. Its antigen is as yet unknown. Expressed TCRB transcripts were sequenced, since all the RNA that had been isolated was reverse transcribed. The assay was immunoSEQ multiplex PCR, and TCRdb's table has in-frame clones only and misses some. The table records 640,000 or so clones, 13% of them present only once. This sample was included in a study of beta chain features in type 1 diabetes. General study findings and limits: Among patients with Type 1 diabetes, TCRB CDR3s were moderately but significantly shorter in every one of the four CD4+ subsets.

The CDR3 spans 13 residues. With 5 bases removed from V and 7 bases from J, the gap between germline ends came to 14 bases. Germline assignment: CDR1 MGHRA and CDR2 YSYEKL. The sample consisted of naive CD4+ T cells from blood. V gene TRBV4-1 combines with J gene TRBJ1-2, with a possible D match to TRBD1 (6 bases). The receptor was isolated from a man between 18 and 35 years old with type 1 diabetes. CDR3 in DNA: TGCGCCAGCAGCTCCACAGGGTCGGGTGGCTACACCTTC. This translates into CASSSTGSGGYTF.